Included here is one T cell receptor (beta chain) sequence, with context. Per the original methods: Amplification of reference gene primers was used by the study to estimate nucleated cell counts. Sequencing used immunoSEQ multiplex PCR; TCRdb keeps in-frame clones, though not all of them. Clone size and V and J calls were adopted from that table, with D and trimming inferred from the DNA. In the table there are around 400,000 clones, about 89% of which are singletons. The record originates from a study of blood T cell repertoires in COVID-19. Study background: The United States, Italy and Spain provided the acute and convalescent COVID-19 samples. The cDNA or gDNA used as material had been derived from T cells, B-cell-depleted T cells, or PBMCs.

Germline V gene sequence: CDR1 MNHNS, CDR2 SASEGT. After removal of 2 bases from V and 5 bases from J, the junction contained 3 bases not matched to a gene. This CDR3 has 14 residues. Recruited during active infection, patients (from Seattle) were subsequently followed longitudinally. The sample was peripheral blood. The receptor comes from a young woman with COVID-19, enrolled during active disease. The chain recombines TRBV6-1 with TRBJ2-5; 9 nucleotides match TRBD2. This CDR3 reads CASSETSGWETQYF. The CDR3 region has the DNA TGTGCCAGCAGTGAAACTAGCGGGTGGGAGACCCAGTACTTC.